A selection of T cell receptor beta chains follows, all from one sample in a study of shared clonotypes between healthy human individuals. TCRdb's table, derived via immunoSEQ multiplex PCR, lists solely in-frame clones and lacks some. Found here are around 430,000 clones, 79% of them singletons; the top ten hold roughly 13%. Sequences were obtained from PBMCs. These receptor sequences come from a woman aged 40-49 years in good health. Some clones in this sample may be carry-over from other donors' samples. The CDR3 runs from the conserved cysteine through the conserved F or W. D genes are given only for firm matches. A row's size may be missing; if present it is once, few, many or a size class.

abundance	v_gene	j_gene	d_gene	CDR3aa	CDR3nt
few	TRBV2	TRBJ2-7	TRBD1	CASGTVVVYEQYF	TGTGCCAGCGGGACAGTTGTGGTCTACGAGCAGTACTTC
once	TRBV6-5	TRBJ2-4	-	CASRGGGGTDIQYF	TGTGCCAGCAGAGGAGGGGGCGGCACGGACATTCAGTACTTC
-	TRBV11-2	TRBJ2-3	TRBD2	CASRRLAGTDTQYF	TGTGCCAGCAGGAGACTAGCGGGAACAGATACGCAGTATTTT
-	TRBV6-1	TRBJ2-7	-	CASSEGGSGVGYEQYF	TGTGCCAGCAGTGAAGGGGGTAGCGGTGTAGGCTACGAGCAGTACTTC
-	TRBV18	TRBJ2-3	-	CASSRDPGTGDTQYF	TGTGCCAGCTCCCGTGACCCAGGGACGGGAGATACGCAGTATTTT
once	TRBV9	TRBJ2-1	-	CASSVEGGSYNEQFF	TGTGCCAGCAGCGTAGAAGGAGGGAGCTACAATGAGCAGTTCTTC
-	TRBV5-1	TRBJ2-7	TRBD2	CASRVPGGNEQYF	TGCGCCAGCAGAGTCCCCGGGGGGAACGAGCAGTACTTC
-	TRBV7-2	TRBJ2-1	-	CASSLARGNEQFF	TGTGCCAGCAGCTTAGCGCGAGGCAATGAGCAGTTCTTC
-	TRBV28	TRBJ2-7	-	CASSLSGVWQYF	TGTGCCAGCAGTTTATCGGGGGTTTGGCAGTACTTC
-	TRBV19	TRBJ2-3	TRBD1	CASSNPGQGRYTDTQYF	TGTGCCAGTAGTAACCCCGGACAGGGAAGATACACAGATACGCAGTATTTT
-	TRBV28	TRBJ2-7	-	CASSLFGRGDKEQYF	TGTGCCAGCAGTTTATTCGGCAGGGGAGATAAGGAGCAGTACTTC
-	TRBV7-2	TRBJ2-1	-	CASSLAPGTYNEQFF	TGTGCCAGCAGCTTAGCCCCCGGAACTTACAATGAGCAGTTCTTC
-	TRBV30	TRBJ1-1	-	CAWREGEAFF	TGTGCCTGGAGAGAAGGTGAAGCTTTCTTT
-	TRBV27	TRBJ2-7	TRBD2	CASSPGLAGGIYEQYF	TGTGCCAGCAGTCCGGGACTAGCGGGAGGAATATACGAGCAGTACTTC
-	TRBV9	TRBJ2-3	TRBD2	CASSGGLAVTDTQYF	TGTGCCAGCAGCGGAGGACTAGCGGTAACAGATACGCAGTATTTT
-	TRBV10-3	TRBJ2-3	TRBD2	CAIRAGTSGYTDTQYF	TGTGCCATCAGAGCTGGGACTAGCGGGTACACAGATACGCAGTATTTT
-	TRBV29-1	TRBJ2-7	TRBD1	CSVRPGGSYEQYF	TGCAGCGTCCGGCCAGGGGGCTCCTACGAGCAGTACTTC
-	TRBV10-3	TRBJ2-7	-	CAISETRTVSPYEQYF	TGTGCCATCAGTGAGACGCGGACGGTTAGCCCGTACGAGCAGTACTTC
-	TRBV4-1	TRBJ2-7	-	CASRQTFRETAYEQYF	TGCGCCAGCAGACAAACTTTCCGGGAAACCGCCTACGAGCAGTACTTC
-	TRBV29-1	TRBJ2-5	TRBD2	CSVGTSGSGKETQYF	TGCAGCGTCGGGACTAGCGGGAGTGGGAAAGAGACCCAGTACTTC
once	TRBV2	TRBJ1-1	-	CASTLTGLGTEAFF	TGTGCCAGCACCCTGACAGGTCTTGGCACTGAAGCTTTCTTT
-	TRBV11-1	TRBJ2-7	TRBD1	CASSGTAYYEQYF	TGTGCCAGCAGCGGGACAGCCTACTACGAGCAGTACTTC
-	TRBV5-1	TRBJ2-5	TRBD2	CASSLGLAGGRETQYF	TGCGCCAGCAGCCTCGGACTAGCGGGAGGGCGAGAGACCCAGTACTTC
-	TRBV5-1	TRBJ1-1	TRBD1	CASTGQGHTEAFF	TGCGCCAGCACCGGACAGGGCCACACTGAAGCTTTCTTT
-	TRBV18	TRBJ2-6	-	CASSPTGANVLTF	TGTGCCAGCTCACCCACTGGGGCCAACGTCCTGACTTTC
-	TRBV7-7	TRBJ2-5	-	CASSSTGLETQYF	TGTGCCAGCAGCTCTACAGGGCTAGAGACCCAGTACTTC
-	TRBV19	TRBJ2-1	TRBD2	CASSYSGSRNEQFF	TGTGCCAGTTCCTATAGCGGGAGTCGGAATGAGCAGTTCTTC
-	TRBV28	TRBJ2-2	TRBD2	CASSLGFSGSTGELFF	TGTGCCAGCAGTTTAGGGTTTAGCGGGAGCACCGGGGAGCTGTTTTTT
-	TRBV7-3	TRBJ2-5	TRBD2	CASSLSGRATETQYF	TGTGCCAGCAGCCTTAGCGGGAGGGCCACAGAGACCCAGTACTTC
-	TRBV29-1	TRBJ1-4	-	CSARDGNEKLFF	TGCAGCGCCCGGGACGGTAATGAAAAACTGTTTTTT
-	TRBV7-8	TRBJ2-3	-	CASSPRDTQYF	TGTGCCAGCAGCCCAAGGGATACGCAGTATTTT
-	TRBV5-1	TRBJ2-1	-	CASSLLPSNNEQFF	TGCGCCAGCAGCTTGTTGCCTAGCAACAATGAGCAGTTCTTC
-	TRBV5-6	TRBJ1-1	-	CASSLLGEGETEAFF	TGTGCCAGCAGCTTGTTGGGGGAGGGTGAGACTGAAGCTTTCTTT
-	TRBV28	TRBJ1-2	TRBD1	CATPGTGRSGYTF	TGTGCCACCCCCGGGACAGGGAGAAGCGGCTACACCTTC
-	TRBV15	TRBJ1-5	-	CATSRDLGGSNQPQHF	TGTGCCACCAGCAGAGATCTTGGGGGTAGCAATCAGCCCCAGCATTTT
-	TRBV5-4	TRBJ1-2	-	CASSWGPAGYTF	TGTGCCAGCAGCTGGGGGCCAGCTGGCTACACCTTC
-	TRBV7-3	TRBJ2-1	-	CASSLKRSSYNEQFF	TGTGCCAGCAGCCTGAAGCGGTCCTCCTACAATGAGCAGTTCTTC
-	TRBV11-2	TRBJ2-3	-	CASSLVAGTLTDTQYF	TGTGCCAGCAGCTTAGTGGCCGGGACACTCACAGATACGCAGTATTTT
once	TRBV19	TRBJ2-1	TRBD2	CASSMAGAADNEQFF	TGTGCCAGTAGTATGGCGGGAGCGGCGGACAATGAGCAGTTCTTC
few	TRBV7-3	TRBJ2-5	-	CASSLNREETQYF	TGTGCCAGCAGCTTAAACAGGGAGGAGACCCAGTACTTC
once	TRBV9	TRBJ2-3	-	CASSSGLQGTDTQYF	TGTGCCAGCAGTTCGGGACTCCAAGGAACAGATACGCAGTATTTT
-	TRBV15	TRBJ2-3	-	CATSRALAGDTQYF	TGTGCCACCAGCAGAGCTCTTGCCGGAGATACGCAGTATTTT
-	TRBV28	TRBJ1-2	-	CASRGGGWINYGYTF	TGTGCCAGCAGAGGGGGGGGATGGATTAACTATGGCTACACCTTC
-	TRBV7-3	TRBJ2-7	-	CASSLGDGGGEQYF	TGTGCCAGCAGCTTAGGGGACGGAGGAGGCGAGCAGTACTTC
-	TRBV11-2	TRBJ2-3	-	CASSFSAASTDTQYF	TGTGCCAGCAGCTTTAGCGCCGCTAGCACAGATACGCAGTATTTT
-	TRBV5-8	TRBJ2-1	TRBD2	CASSLAGRGRAFNEQFF	TGTGCCAGCAGCTTGGCAGGGAGAGGGAGGGCGTTCAATGAGCAGTTCTTC
-	TRBV4-1	TRBJ1-4	-	CASSQQGNRNEKLFF	TGCGCCAGCAGCCAACAGGGGAATCGGAATGAAAAACTGTTTTTT
-	TRBV6-1	TRBJ2-5	-	CASSAGQETQYF	TGTGCCAGCAGTGCTGGACAAGAGACCCAGTACTTC
-	TRBV28	TRBJ2-5	TRBD2	CASSPLLPGLAGSETQYF	TGTGCCAGCAGTCCCCTTCTTCCGGGACTAGCGGGATCAGAGACCCAGTACTTC
-	TRBV18	TRBJ2-7	TRBD2	CASSPVLAGSEQYF	TGTGCCAGCTCACCAGTACTAGCGGGAAGCGAGCAGTACTTC
-	TRBV5-4	TRBJ2-1	TRBD1	CASSLGGAYNEQFF	TGTGCCAGCAGCTTAGGGGGCGCGTACAATGAGCAGTTCTTC
-	TRBV7-3	TRBJ2-1	TRBD1	CASSSRQGLKQFF	TGTGCCAGCAGCTCCCGACAGGGGCTAAAGCAGTTCTTC
-	TRBV5-1	TRBJ1-2	TRBD1	CASFPADREDYGYTF	TGCGCCAGCTTTCCGGCTGACAGGGAGGACTATGGCTACACCTTC
-	TRBV6-4	TRBJ2-2	TRBD1	CASRQTGGDHTGELFF	TGTGCCAGCAGGCAGACAGGGGGCGATCACACCGGGGAGCTGTTTTTT
-	TRBV7-2	TRBJ2-1	-	CASSSYGGSSYNEQFF	TGTGCCAGCAGCTCTTACGGGGGAAGCTCCTACAATGAGCAGTTCTTC
-	TRBV4-1	TRBJ1-2	-	CASSPPAGGAGGYTF	TGCGCCAGCAGCCCCCCGGCGGGGGGGGCAGGGGGCTACACCTTC